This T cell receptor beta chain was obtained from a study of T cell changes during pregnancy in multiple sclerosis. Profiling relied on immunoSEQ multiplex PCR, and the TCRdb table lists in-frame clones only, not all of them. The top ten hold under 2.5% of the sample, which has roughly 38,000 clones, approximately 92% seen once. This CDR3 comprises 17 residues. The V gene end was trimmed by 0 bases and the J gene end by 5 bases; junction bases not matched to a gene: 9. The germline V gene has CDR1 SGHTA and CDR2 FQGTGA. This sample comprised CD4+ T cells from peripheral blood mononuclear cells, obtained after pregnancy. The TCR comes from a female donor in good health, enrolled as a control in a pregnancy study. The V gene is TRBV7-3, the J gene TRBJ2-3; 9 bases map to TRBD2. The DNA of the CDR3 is TGTGCCAGCAGCTTAACGGGGCGGGAGGGCAGCGTAGATACGCAGTATTTT. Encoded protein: CASSLTGREGSVDTQYF.